This TCR beta chain was found in a study of neurological immune-mediated disorders. General study findings and limits: Falling below healthy controls, multiple sclerosis showed the least TCR clonal expansion, while HTLV-1-associated myelopathy showed the most. When repertoires were grouped phylogenetically, those of 18 of 34 multiple sclerosis patients fell into one related-CDR3 cluster, a possible signature.

This clonotype came up many times. The antigen is undetermined. The CDR3 length is 16 residues. Germline V CDR1 and CDR2: MGHRA, YSYEKL. Trimming stripped 0 bases from V and 7 bases from J, with 16 bases between. Each sequencing run yielded over 160 million TCR-beta sequences from 15-18 subjects. One entry per CDR3 protein, called by TCRdb with MiXCR from the 5' RACE reads. The sample has about 59,000 distinct CDR3 sequences; 3.5% are singletons. The sequence came from a woman in her thirties with multiple sclerosis. This chain joins TRBV4-1 and TRBJ2-1, with D unclear. The sequenced sample was PBMCs. Written as DNA, the CDR3 is TGCGCCAGCAGCCAAGATGAACTCGGTCTCCGGAATGAGCAGTTCTTC. Residues: CASSQDELGLRNEQFF.